The sequence of this TCR beta chain was determined in a study of T cell responses to AZD1222 COVID-19 vaccine (dated by TCRdb to about 2021). Describing the broader study: TCR sequencing was performed for 230 to 250 trial participants, of whom around 200 were given two doses of AZD1222 and approximately 25 were given two doses of MenACWY control vaccine. Trial participants were enrolled by age into 18-55, 56-69 and 70-plus year subgroups, with roughly 150, 30 and 60 TCR-sequenced participants respectively. The full study reports these points: Conclusions about previously exposed vaccinees are limited, since just five to seven AZD1222 recipients were seropositive for SARS-CoV-2 at baseline. Participants were mostly white British and included more females than males, and it was suggested by the authors that clonal diversity may have been underestimated. Epitopes outside the regions mutated in the B.1.351 and B.1.1.7 variants were reportedly recognized by nearly half of the unique spike-specific TCRs. After two AZD1222 doses, spike-specific TCR breadth and depth were significantly higher than at day 0 and than in MenACWY recipients. The vaccine-associated CD4 TCRs covered the entire spike protein, and the dominant responses fell in regions 160-218 and 743-854. The 56-69-year group was small, and its depth increase did not reach significance, likely because of low power. Because no day 14 peak-response samples were available, the repertoires could be characterized only after the peak T cell response.

The CDR3 regions of human TCRbeta chains were subjected to immunosequencing. The authors' pipeline ran thus. TCRs in the repertoires were compared against a reference library of SARS-CoV-2-specific TCRs that had been generated with the MIRA antigen-specificity platform. Breadth was defined as the fraction of unique TCRs that were SARS-CoV-2-associated, and depth was defined as the fraction of total T cells that were SARS-CoV-2-associated. Each spike-specific TCR was assigned to its reactive spike region and to a CD4 or CD8 class using the MIRA data. Log10-transformed breadth and depth values were compared by one-way ANOVA with Sidak's multiple comparisons tests. The table was pulled from immuneACCESS by TCRdb, which kept in-frame rearrangements only. Such tables lose some clones; where checked, under half of the loss comes from unresolved V genes, and the rest has no known cause. V and J calls and clone size are those listed in that table; D and trimming were worked out from the DNA. Counted in this sample were 120,000 or so clones; over 85% of them appeared once. The top ten hold around 16% of the sample.

On this clone itself: Its target antigen remains unknown. Base qualities are not provided; no much larger clone lies one nucleotide away.

From the germline V gene (reference sequence), CDR1 is LNHDA and CDR2 is SQIVND. Trimming takes 7 bases from V and 7 bases from J, and the germline ends sit 16 bases apart. The CDR3 contains 13 residues, cysteine and phenylalanine counted. The kept DNA is CDR3 alone, 39 bases in frame from the first base. The sample's time point label, decoded: about 28 days (+/-7) after the second vaccine dose. AZD1222 recipients whose second dose came at about 4 weeks and those whose second dose came at about 12 weeks were combined into one group, since spike-specific TCR depth and breadth did not differ between the two schedules. The vaccinee samples were drawn from two UK trials, COV001 and COV002, one of which was a single-blind randomized controlled phase 2/3 trial testing AZD1222 (ChAdOx1 nCoV-19) in healthy adults. For TCRbeta chain sequencing, PBMC samples were collected from trial participants at day 0 and at day 28 after the second dose.

The sequences come from peripheral blood, collected 28 days after the second AZD1222 dose. The receptor comes from an adult who received the AZD1222 COVID-19 vaccine. The chain was built from TRBV19 and TRBJ1-1; the D region possibly corresponds to TRBD1 (6 bases align). CDR3 reads: CASIQDSPYEAFF. The nucleotide sequence is given as TGTGCCAGTATCCAGGACAGTCCTTATGAAGCTTTCTTT.